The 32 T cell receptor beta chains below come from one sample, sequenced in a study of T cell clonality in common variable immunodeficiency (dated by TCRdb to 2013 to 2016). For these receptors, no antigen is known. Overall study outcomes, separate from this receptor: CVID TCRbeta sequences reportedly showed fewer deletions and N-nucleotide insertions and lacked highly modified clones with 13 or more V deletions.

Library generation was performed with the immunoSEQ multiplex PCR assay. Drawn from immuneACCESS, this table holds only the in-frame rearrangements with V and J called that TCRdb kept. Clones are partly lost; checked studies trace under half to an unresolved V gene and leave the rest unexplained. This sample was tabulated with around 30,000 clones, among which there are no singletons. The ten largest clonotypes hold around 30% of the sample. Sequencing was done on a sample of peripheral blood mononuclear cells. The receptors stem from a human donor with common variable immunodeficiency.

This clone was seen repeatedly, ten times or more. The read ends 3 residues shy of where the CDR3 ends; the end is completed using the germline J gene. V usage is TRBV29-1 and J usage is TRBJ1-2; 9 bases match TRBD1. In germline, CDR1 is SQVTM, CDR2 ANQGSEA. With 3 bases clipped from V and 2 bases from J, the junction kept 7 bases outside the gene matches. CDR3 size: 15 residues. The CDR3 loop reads CSVETGTGNNYGYTF. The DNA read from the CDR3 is TGCAGCGTTGAGACCGGGACAGGGAACAACTATGGC. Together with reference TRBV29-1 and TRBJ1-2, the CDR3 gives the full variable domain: SAVISQKPSRDICQRGTSLTIQCQVDSQVTMMFWYRQQPGQSLTLIATANQGSEATYESGFVIDKFPISRPNLTFSTLTVSNMSPEDSSIYLCSVETGTGNNYGYTFGSGTRLTVV.

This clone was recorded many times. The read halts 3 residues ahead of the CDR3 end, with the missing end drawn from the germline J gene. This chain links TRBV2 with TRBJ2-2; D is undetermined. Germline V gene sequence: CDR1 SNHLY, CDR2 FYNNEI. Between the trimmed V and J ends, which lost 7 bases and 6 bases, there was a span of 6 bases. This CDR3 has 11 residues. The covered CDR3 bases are TGTGCCAGCACAGGTTCCGGGGAG. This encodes CASTGSGE. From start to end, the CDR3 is CASTGSGELFF.

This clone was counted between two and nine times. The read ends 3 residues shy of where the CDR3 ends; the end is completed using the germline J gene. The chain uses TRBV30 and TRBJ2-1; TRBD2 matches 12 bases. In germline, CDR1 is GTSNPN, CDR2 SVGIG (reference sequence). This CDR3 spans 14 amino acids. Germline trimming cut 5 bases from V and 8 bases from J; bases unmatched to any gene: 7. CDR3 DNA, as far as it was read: TGTGCCTGGGGACTAGCGGGAAGTTTTTATGAG. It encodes CAWGLAGSFYE. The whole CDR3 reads CAWGLAGSFYEQFF.

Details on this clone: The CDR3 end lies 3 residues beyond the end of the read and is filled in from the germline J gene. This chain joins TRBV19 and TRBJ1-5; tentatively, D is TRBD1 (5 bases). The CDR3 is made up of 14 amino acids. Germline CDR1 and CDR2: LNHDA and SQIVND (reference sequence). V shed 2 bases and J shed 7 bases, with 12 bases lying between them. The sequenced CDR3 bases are TGTGCCAGTAGTATAACAGTGCAGGGCCAGCCC. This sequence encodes CASSITVQGQP. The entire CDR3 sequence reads CASSITVQGQPQHF.

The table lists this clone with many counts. The CDR3: CASSLAGGPNNEQFF. Incomplete CDR3 DNA: TGTGCCAGCAGCTTAGCGGGAGGACCAAACAATGAG. This chain links TRBV7-3 with TRBJ2-1; 8 bases fit TRBD2. The read finishes 3 residues shy of the CDR3 end, and the germline J gene is used to complete it. The CDR3 contains 15 residues. Germline CDR1 SGHTA, CDR2 FQGTGA. With V trimmed by 2 bases and J by 5 bases, 5 bases remained unmatched.

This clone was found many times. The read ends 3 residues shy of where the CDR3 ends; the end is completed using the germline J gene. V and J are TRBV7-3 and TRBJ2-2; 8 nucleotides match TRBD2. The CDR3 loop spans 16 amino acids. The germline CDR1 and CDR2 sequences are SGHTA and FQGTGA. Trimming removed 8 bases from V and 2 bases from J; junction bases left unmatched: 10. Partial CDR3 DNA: TGTGCCAGCTCTTTTAGCGGGGCTCGAAACACCGGGGAG. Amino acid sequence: CASSFSGARNTGE. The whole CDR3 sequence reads CASSFSGARNTGELFF.

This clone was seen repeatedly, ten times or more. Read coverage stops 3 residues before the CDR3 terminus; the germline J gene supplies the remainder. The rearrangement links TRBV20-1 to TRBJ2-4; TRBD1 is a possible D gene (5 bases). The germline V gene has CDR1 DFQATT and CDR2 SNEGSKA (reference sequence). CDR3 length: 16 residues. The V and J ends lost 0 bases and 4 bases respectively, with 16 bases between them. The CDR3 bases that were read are TGCAGTGCTAGAGATGGTCTGGGGCCGGGTAAAAACATT. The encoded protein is CSARDGLGPGKNI. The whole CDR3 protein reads CSARDGLGPGKNIQYF.

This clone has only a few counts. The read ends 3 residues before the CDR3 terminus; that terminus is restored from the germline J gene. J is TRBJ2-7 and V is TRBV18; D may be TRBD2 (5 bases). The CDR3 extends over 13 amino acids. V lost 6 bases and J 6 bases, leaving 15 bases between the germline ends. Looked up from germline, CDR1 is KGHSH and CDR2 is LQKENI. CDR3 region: CASSPGVDREQYF. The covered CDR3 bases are TGTGCCAGCTCTCCCGGGGTAGATCGCGAG.

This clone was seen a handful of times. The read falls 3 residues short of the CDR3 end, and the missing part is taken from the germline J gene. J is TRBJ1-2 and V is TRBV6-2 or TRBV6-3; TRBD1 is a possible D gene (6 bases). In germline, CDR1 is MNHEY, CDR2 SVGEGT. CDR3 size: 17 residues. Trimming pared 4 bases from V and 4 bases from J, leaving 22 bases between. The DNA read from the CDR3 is TGTGCCAGCAGTTTTTCCCCCGGACAGTACGGTTTCTATGGC. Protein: CASSFSPGQYGFYG. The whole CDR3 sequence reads CASSFSPGQYGFYGYTF.

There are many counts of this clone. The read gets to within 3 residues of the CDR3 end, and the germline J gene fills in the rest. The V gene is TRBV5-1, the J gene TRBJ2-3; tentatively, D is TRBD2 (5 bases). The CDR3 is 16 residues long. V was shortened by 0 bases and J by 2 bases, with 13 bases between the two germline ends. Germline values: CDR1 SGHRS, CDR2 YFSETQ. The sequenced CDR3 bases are TGCGCCAGCAGCTTGGTCGCGGCGGGTCTCACAGATACG. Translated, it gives CASSLVAAGLTDT. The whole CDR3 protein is CASSLVAAGLTDTQYF.

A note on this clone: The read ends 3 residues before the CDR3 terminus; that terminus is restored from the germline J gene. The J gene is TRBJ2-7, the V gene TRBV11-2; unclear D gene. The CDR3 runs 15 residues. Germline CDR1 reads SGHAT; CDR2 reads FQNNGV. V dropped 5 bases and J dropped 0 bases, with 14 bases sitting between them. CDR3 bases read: TGTGCCAGCAGCCCTCTGGCCAGTTACTCCTACGAG. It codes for CASSPLASYSYE. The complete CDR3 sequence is CASSPLASYSYEQYF.

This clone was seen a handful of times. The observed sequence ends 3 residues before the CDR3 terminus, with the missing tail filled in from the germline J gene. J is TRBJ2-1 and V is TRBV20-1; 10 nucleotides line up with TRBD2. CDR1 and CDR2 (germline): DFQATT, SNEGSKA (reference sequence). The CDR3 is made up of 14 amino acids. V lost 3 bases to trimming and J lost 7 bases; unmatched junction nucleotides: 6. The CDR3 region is CSASSGGRFNEQFF. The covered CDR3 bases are TGCAGTGCTAGTAGCGGGGGGAGGTTTAATGAG.

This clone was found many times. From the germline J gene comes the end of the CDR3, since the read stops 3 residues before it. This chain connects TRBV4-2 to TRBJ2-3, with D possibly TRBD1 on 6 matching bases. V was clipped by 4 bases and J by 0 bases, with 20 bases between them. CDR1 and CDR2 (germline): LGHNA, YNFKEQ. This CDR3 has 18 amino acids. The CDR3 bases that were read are TGTGCCAGCAGCCCTATGTCAGGGGCTCATAGGAGCACAGATACG. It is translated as CASSPMSGAHRSTDT. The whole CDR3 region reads CASSPMSGAHRSTDTQYF.

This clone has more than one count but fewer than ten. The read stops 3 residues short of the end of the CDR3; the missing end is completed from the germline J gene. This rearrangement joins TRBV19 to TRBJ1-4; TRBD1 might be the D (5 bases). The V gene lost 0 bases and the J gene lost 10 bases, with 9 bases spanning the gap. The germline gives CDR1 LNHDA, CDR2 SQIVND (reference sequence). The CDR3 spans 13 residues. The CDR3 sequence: CASSIDLGGKLFF. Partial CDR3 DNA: TGTGCCAGTAGTATAGATCTGGGGGGAAAA.

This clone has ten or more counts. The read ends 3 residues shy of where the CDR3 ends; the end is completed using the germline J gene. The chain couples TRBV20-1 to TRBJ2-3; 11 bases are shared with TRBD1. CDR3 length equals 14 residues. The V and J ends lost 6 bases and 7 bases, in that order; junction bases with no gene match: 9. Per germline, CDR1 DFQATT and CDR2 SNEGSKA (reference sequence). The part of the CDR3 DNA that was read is TGCAGTGCCGCAGGGGGGACAGGGGGAAATACG. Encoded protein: CSAAGGTGGNT. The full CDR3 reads CSAAGGTGGNTQYF.

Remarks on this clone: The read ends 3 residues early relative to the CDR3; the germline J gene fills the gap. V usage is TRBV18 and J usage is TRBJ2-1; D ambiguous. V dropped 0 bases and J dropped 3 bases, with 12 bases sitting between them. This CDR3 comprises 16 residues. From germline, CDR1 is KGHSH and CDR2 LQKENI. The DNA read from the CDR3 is TGTGCCAGCTCACCACCCAATGAGAAGGGCTACAATGAG. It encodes CASSPPNEKGYNE. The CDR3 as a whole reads CASSPPNEKGYNEQFF. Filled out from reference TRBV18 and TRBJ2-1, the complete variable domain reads NAGVMQNPRHLVRRRGQEARLRCSPMKGHSHVYWYRQLPEEGLKFMVYLQKENIIDESGMPKERFSAEFPKEGPSILRIQQVVRGDSAAYFCASSPPNEKGYNEQFFGPGTRLTVL.

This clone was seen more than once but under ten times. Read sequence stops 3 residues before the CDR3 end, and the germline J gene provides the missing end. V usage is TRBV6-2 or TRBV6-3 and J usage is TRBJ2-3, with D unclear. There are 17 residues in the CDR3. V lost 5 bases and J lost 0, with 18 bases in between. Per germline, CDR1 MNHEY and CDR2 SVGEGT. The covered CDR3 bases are TGTGCCAGCAGTACCCCCCCGAGGAGCGCTAGCACAGATACG. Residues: CASSTPPRSASTDT. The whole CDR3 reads CASSTPPRSASTDTQYF.

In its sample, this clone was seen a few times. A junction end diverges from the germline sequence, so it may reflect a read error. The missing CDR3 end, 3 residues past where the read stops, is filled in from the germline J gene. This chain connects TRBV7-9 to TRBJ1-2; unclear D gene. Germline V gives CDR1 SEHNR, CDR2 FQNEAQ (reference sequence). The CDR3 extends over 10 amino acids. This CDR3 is CSSSFDGYTF. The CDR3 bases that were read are TGTTCCAGCAGCTTCGATGGC.

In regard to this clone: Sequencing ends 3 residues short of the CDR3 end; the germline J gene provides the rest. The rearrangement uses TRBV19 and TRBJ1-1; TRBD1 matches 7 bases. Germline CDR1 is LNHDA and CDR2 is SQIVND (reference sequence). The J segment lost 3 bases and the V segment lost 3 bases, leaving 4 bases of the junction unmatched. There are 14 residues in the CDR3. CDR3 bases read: TGTGCCAGTAGTATTTTTACAGGGGACACTGAA. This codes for CASSIFTGDTE. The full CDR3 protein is CASSIFTGDTEAFF.

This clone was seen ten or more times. The CDR3 reads CASSLVRESGDTQYF. Incomplete CDR3 DNA: TGTGCCAGCAGCTTAGTTAGAGAGTCCGGGGATACG. V and J are TRBV7-9 and TRBJ2-3; unclear D gene. The read terminates 3 residues before the CDR3 end, so the remaining end is supplied by the germline J gene. CDR1 and CDR2 from the germline V gene are SEHNR and FQNEAQ (reference sequence). The CDR3 sequence is 15 residues long. Trimming pared 1 base from V and 6 bases from J, leaving 14 bases between.

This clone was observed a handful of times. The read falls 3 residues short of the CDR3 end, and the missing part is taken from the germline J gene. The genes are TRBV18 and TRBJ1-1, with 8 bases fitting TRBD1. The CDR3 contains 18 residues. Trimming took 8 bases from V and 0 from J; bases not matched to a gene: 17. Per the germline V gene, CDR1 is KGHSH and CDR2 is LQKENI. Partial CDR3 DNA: TGTGCCAGCACCTGGGTTATACCAGGGGGCGCGGTGAACACTGAA. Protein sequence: CASTWVIPGGAVNTE. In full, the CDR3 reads CASTWVIPGGAVNTEAFF.

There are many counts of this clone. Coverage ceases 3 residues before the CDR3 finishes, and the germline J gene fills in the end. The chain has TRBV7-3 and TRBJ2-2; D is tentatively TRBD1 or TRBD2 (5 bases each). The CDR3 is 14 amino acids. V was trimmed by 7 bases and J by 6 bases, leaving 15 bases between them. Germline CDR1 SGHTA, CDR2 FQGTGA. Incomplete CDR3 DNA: TGTGCCAGCAAGAGGGGAGTAAAGGCCGGGGAG. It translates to CASKRGVKAGE. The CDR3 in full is CASKRGVKAGELFF.

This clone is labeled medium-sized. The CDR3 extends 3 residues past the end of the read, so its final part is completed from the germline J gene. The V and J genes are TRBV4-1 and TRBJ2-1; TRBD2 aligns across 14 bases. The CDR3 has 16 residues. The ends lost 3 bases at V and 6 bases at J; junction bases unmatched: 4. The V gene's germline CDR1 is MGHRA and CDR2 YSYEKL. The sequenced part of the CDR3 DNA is TGCGCCAGCAGCCATGGGACTAGCGGGGGACTCAATGAG. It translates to CASSHGTSGGLNE. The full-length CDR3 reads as CASSHGTSGGLNEQFF.

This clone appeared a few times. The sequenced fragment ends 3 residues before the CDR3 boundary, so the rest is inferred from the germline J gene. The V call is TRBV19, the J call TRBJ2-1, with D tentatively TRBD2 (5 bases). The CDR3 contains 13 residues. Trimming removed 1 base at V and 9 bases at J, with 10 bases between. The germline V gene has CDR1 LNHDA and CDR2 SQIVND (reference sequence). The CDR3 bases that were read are TGTGCCAGTAGTATAGTTACGGGGAGTGAG. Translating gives CASSIVTGSE. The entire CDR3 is CASSIVTGSEQFF.

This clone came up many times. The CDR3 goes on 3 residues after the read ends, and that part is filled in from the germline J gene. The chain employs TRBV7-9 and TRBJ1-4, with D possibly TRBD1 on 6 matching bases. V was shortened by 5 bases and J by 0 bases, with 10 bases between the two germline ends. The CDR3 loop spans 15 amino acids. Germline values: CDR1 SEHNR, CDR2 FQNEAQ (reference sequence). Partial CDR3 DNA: TGTGCCAGCAGCCCACGACAGGCAACTAATGAAAAA. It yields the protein CASSPRQATNEK. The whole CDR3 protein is CASSPRQATNEKLFF.

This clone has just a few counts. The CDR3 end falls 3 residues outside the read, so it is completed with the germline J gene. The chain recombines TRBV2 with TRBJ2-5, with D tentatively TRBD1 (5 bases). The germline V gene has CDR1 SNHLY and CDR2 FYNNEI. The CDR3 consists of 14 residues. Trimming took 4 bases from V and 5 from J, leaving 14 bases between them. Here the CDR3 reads CASSVSRKGETQYF. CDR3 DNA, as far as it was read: TGTGCCAGCAGTGTATCACGAAAGGGGGAGACC. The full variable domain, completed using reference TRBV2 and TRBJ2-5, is EPEVTQTPSHQVTQMGQEVILRCVPISNHLYFYWYRQILGQKVEFLVSFYNNEISEKSEIFDDQFSVERPDGSNFTLKIRSTKLEDSAMYFCASSVSRKGETQYFGPGTRLLVL.

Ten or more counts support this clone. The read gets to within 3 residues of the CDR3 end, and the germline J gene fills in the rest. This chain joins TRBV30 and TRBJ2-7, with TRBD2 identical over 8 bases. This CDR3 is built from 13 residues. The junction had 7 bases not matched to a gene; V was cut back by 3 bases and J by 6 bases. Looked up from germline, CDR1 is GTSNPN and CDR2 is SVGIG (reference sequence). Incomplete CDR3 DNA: TGTGCCTGGAGGATAGCGGGATTAGGCGAG. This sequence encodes CAWRIAGLGE. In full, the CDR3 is CAWRIAGLGEQYF.

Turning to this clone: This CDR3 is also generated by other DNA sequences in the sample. CDR3 bases read: TGTGCCAGCAGCCGGATGCGGGTGGGCCAAGAGACC. Its translation: CASSRMRVGQET. The full CDR3 protein is CASSRMRVGQETQYF. This chain uses TRBV7-9 with TRBJ2-5; a weak D match, TRBD2 (5 bases). The read comes to an end 3 residues before the CDR3 does, leaving the germline J gene to fill in the end. The CDR3 extends over 15 amino acids. Trimming stripped 5 bases from V and 1 base from J, with 14 bases between. The germline V gene encodes CDR1 SEHNR and CDR2 FQNEAQ (reference sequence).

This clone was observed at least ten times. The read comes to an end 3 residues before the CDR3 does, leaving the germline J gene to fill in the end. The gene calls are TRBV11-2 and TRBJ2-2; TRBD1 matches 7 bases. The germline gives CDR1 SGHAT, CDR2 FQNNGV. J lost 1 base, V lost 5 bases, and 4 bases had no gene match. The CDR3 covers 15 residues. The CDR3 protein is CASSRGDRNTGELFF. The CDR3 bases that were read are TGTGCCAGCAGCCGTGGGGACAGGAACACCGGGGAG. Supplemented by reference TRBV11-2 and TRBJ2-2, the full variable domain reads EAGVAQSPRYKIIEKRQSVAFWCNPISGHATLYWYQQILGQGPKLLIQFQNNGVVDDSQLPKDRFSAERLKGVDSTLKIQPAKLEDSAVYLCASSRGDRNTGELFFGEGSRLTVL.

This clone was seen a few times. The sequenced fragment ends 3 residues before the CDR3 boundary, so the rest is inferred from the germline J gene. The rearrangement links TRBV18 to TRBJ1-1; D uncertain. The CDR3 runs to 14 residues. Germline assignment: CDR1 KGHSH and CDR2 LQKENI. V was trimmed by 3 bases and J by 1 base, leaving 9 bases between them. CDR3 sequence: CASSPYAGNTEAFF. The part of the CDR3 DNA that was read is TGTGCCAGCTCACCTTACGCAGGGAACACTGAA.

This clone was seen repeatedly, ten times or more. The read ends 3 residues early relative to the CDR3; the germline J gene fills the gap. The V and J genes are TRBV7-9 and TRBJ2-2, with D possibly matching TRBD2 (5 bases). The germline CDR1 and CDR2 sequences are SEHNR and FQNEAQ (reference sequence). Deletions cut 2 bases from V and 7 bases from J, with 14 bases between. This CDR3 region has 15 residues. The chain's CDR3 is CASSLYRGYGGELFF. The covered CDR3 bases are TGTGCCAGCAGCTTATACCGGGGATACGGCGGGGAG.

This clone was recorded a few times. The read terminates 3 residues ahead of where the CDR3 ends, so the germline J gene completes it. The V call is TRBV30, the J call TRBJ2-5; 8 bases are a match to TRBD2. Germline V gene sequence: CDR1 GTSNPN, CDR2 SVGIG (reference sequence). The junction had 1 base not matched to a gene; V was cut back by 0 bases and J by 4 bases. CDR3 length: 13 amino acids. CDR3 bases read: TGTGCCTGGAGTGTGGGACTAGGAGAGACC. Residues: CAWSVGLGET. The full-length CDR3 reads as CAWSVGLGETQYF.